This TCR beta chain is from a study of blood T cells in healthy people across ages. In the study overall: Using template switching, researchers captured about one barcoded beta molecule for each two T cells. Study observations and caveats: CMV infection status of these donors was not known. Diversity was higher, and naive CD4+ cells more numerous, in long-lived donors than in aged donors.

Looked up from germline, CDR1 is MNHNY and CDR2 is SVGAGI (reference sequence). J gave up 4 bases and V 6 bases, and 4 bases lay outside the gene matches. The CDR3 sequence is 13 residues long. In regard to this clonotype: Its antigen remains unknown.

A second PCR, run for about 7 to 11 cycles, used a sample-barcoded 5' primer plus a J-beta primer mix. From the 5' RACE reads, TCRdb called clonotypes with MiXCR, one entry per CDR3 protein. The profile covers about 830,000 distinct CDR3 sequences, with around 68% appearing a single time and roughly 25% taken by the ten largest. Sequencing was carried out using blood. This clonotype originated in a man aged 25 to 40 in good health. The chain is built from TRBV6-6 and TRBJ1-2; 8 bases line up with TRBD1. Here the CDR3 DNA reads TGTGCCAGCAGCCCACAGGGGGTCTATGGCTACACCTTC. The encoded protein is CASSPQGVYGYTF.